This T cell receptor (beta chain) was captured by sequencing in a study of cytomegalovirus exposure and HLA in healthy donors. Germline loops: CDR1 SGHAT, CDR2 FQNNGV. This CDR3 spans 14 amino acids. V was clipped by 6 bases and J by 0 bases; unmatched bases: 5. This table comes from immunoSEQ multiplex PCR, and its TCRdb copy is limited to in-frame clones, with some not included. The sample consists of approximately 150,000 clones, about 91% of them appearing once. Sequencing was carried out using PBMCs. The receptor's source is a man in his late teens or twenties in good health and CMV-seropositive. The chain uses TRBV11-2 and TRBJ2-7, with 7 bases that match TRBD2. The DNA for the CDR3 is TGTGCCAGCAGGCCTAGCGGTCTCTCCTACGAGCAGTACTTC. Residues: CASRPSGLSYEQYF.